Given below is one T cell receptor (beta chain) in context. Data came from immunoSEQ multiplex PCR; TCRdb stores just in-frame clones and leaves some out. The data hold 35,000 to 55,000 clones, with around 94% observed a single time. This entry comes from a study of OX40 agonist ivuxolimab in advanced cancers. This specimen was CD4+ or CD8+ T cells sorted from blood, taken in a trial of the OX40 agonist ivuxolimab. The clonotype was recovered from an adult with an advanced solid tumor such as melanoma, head and neck, liver or kidney cancer.

CDR3 nucleotides: TGTGCCAGCAGCGTAGTTAGGACAGATACGCAGTATTTT. Its protein is CASSVVRTDTQYF. The rearrangement links TRBV9 to TRBJ2-3; D unclear. Trimming stripped 0 bases from V and 3 bases from J, with 5 bases between. CDR3 length: 13 amino acids. Germline-derived CDR1 and CDR2 are SGDLS and YYNGEE. Full variable domain (remainder filled in from reference TRBV9 and TRBJ2-3): DSGVTQTPKHLITATGQRVTLRCSPRSGDLSVYWYQQSLDQGLQFLIQYYNGEERAKGNILERFSAQQFPDLHSELNLSSLELGDSALYFCASSVVRTDTQYFGPGTRLTVL.